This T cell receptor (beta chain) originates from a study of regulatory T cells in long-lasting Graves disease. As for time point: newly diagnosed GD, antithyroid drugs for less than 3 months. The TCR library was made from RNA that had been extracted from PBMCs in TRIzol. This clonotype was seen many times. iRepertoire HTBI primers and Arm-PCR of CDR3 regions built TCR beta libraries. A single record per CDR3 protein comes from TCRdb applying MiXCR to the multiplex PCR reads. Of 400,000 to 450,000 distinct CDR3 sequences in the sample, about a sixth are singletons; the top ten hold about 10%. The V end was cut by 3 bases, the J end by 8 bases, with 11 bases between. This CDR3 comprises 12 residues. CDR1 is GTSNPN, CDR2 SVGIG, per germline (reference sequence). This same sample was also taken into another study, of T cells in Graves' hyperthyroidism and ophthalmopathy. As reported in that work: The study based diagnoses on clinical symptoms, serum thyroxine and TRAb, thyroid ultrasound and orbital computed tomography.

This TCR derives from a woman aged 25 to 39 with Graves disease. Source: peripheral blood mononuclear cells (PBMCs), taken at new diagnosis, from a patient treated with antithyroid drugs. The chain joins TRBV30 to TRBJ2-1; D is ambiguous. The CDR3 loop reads CAWSKYVDEQFF. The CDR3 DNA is TGTGCCTGGAGCAAATACGTGGATGAGCAGTTCTTC. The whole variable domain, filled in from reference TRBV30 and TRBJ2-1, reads SQTIHQWPATLVQPVGSPLSLECTVEGTSNPNLYWYRQAAGRGLQLLFYSVGIGQISSEVPQNLSASRPQDRQFILSSKKLLLSDSGFYLCAWSKYVDEQFFGPGTRLTVL.